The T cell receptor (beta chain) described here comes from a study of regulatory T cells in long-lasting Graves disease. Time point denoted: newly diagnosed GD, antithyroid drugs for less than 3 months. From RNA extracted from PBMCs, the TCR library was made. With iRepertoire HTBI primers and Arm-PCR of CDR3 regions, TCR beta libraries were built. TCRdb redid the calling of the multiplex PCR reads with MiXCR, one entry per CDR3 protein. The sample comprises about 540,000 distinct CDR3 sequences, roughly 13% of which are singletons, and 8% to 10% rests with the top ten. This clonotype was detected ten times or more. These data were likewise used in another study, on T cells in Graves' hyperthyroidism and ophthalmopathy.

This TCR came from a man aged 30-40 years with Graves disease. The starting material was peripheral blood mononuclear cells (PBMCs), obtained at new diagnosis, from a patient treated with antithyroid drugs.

CDR3 residues: CASSFSGLNYGYTF. CDR3 coding DNA: TGTGCCAGCAGTTTTTCAGGGCTCAACTATGGCTACACCTTC. The chain joins TRBV12-3 or TRBV12-4 to TRBJ1-2; TRBD1 might be the D (5 bases). The V and J ends lost 3 bases and 2 bases respectively, with 10 bases between them. The CDR3 consists of 14 residues.